The 27 T cell receptor beta chains below all came from one sample that was sequenced in a study of T cells after yellow fever vaccination (dated by TCRdb to about 2019). Library method: 5' RACE. The listed sequencing device is Illumina NovaSeq 6000. Starting from the raw public reads, TCRdb applied fastp trimming at Q25, assembled clones with MiXCR and retained in-frame beta chains. CDR3 protein sequences are deduplicated, and each keeps its most common genes and DNA. For this sample the table gives 300,000 to 400,000 distinct CDR3 sequences, of which around 13% were detected only once. More than 3% of the sample lies in the top ten. The treatment or condition label, read with the paper, signifies: live attenuated yellow fever vaccine strain. This specimen consisted of CD4+ T cells sorted from PBMCs, obtained 15 days after the yellow fever booster vaccination. The receptors originated from a young man who received the YFV17D yellow fever vaccine.

This clonotype was observed a handful of times. This chain connects TRBV18 to TRBJ2-5; unclear D gene. V was cut by 4 bases and J by 0 bases, with 9 bases left in between. The CDR3 totals 14 residues. Per the germline V gene, CDR1 is KGHSH and CDR2 is LQKENI. The CDR3 region has the DNA TGTGCCAGCTCACTCTCCGAGTACCAAGAGACCCAGTACTTC. This translates into CASSLSEYQETQYF.

The V and J genes are TRBV12-3 or TRBV12-4 and TRBJ1-4, with D perhaps TRBD1 (5 bases). The V end was cut by 3 bases, the J end by 8 bases, with 13 bases between. The CDR3 sequence is 14 residues long. The CDR3 protein is CASSFRGGREKLFF. The DNA of the CDR3 is TGTGCCAGCAGTTTCCGGGGGGGAAGAGAAAAACTGTTTTTT.

The V and J genes are TRBV5-1 and TRBJ2-3; 7 nucleotides agree with TRBD2. CDR3 length equals 19 residues. CDR1 and CDR2 (germline): SGHRS, YFSETQ. V trimming: 3 bases; J trimming: 0 bases; junction bases outside the gene matches: 16. In DNA, the CDR3 is TGCGCCAGCAGCTCCTACCTAGGCGGGGGATCCACTAGCACAGATACGCAGTATTTT. This codes for CASSSYLGGGSTSTDTQYF. Looking up the rest from reference TRBV5-1 and TRBJ2-3 gives the full variable domain: KAGVTQTPRYLIKTRGQQVTLSCSPISGHRSVSWYQQTPGQGLQFLFEYFSETQRNKGNFPGRFSGRQFSNSRSEMNVSTLELGDSALYLCASSSYLGGGSTSTDTQYFGPGTRLTVL.

This clonotype has only a few counts. The chain combines TRBV4-1 with TRBJ1-5, with D possibly TRBD1 on 5 matching bases. The CDR3 consists of 16 residues. Germline CDR1 and CDR2: MGHRA and YSYEKL. Deletions cut 2 bases from V and 2 bases from J, with 13 bases between. CDR3 in DNA: TGCGCCAGCAGCCAACTACAGGTATGGGGCAATCAGCCCCAGCATTTT. Its translation is CASSQLQVWGNQPQHF.

The chain combines TRBV6-5 with TRBJ2-5; the match to TRBD1 covers 7 bases. Germline V CDR1 and CDR2: MNHEY, SVGAGI. This CDR3 region has 15 residues. Trimming at V came to 6 bases and at J to 4 bases, leaving 11 bases not matched to a gene. The CDR3 coding sequence is TGTGCCAGCAGCCCTCCGGGACAGATAGGAGAGACCCAGTACTTC. It yields the protein CASSPPGQIGETQYF.

V usage is TRBV10-3 and J usage is TRBJ2-5; D is possibly TRBD1 or TRBD2 (6 bases each). The CDR3 contains 13 residues. The germline CDR1 and CDR2 sequences are ENHRY and SYGVKD. V lost 6 bases and J 4 bases, leaving 12 bases between the germline ends. CDR3 region: CAIREGDGETQYF. CDR3 in DNA: TGTGCCATCAGGGAGGGGGATGGAGAGACCCAGTACTTC.

In its sample, this clonotype was seen a few times. This chain uses TRBV12-3 or TRBV12-4 with TRBJ1-5, with D unclear. Trimming removed 10 bases at V and 6 bases at J, with 16 bases between. This CDR3 comprises 13 residues. In DNA, the CDR3 is TGTGCCACCCAGCGTGATGTCGGTCAGCCCCAGCATTTT. Encoded protein: CATQRDVGQPQHF.

The chain recombines TRBV20-1 with TRBJ1-2, with a possible D match to TRBD1 (5 bases). CDR3 length: 13 residues. Trimming took off 1 base at V and 6 bases at J, with 12 bases between the two ends. The germline V gene encodes CDR1 DFQATT and CDR2 SNEGSKA (reference sequence). The CDR3 here is CSARAERGDGYTF. The CDR3, as DNA: TGCAGTGCTAGAGCCGAGAGGGGCGATGGCTACACCTTC.

This sequence joins TRBV6-2 or TRBV6-3 and TRBJ2-7; TRBD1 agrees at 9 bases. V lost 7 bases and J lost 4; bases outside the gene matches: 8. Germline CDR1 is MNHEY and CDR2 is SVGEGT. This CDR3 is built from 14 residues. CDR3 loop: CASNLQGAPYEQYF. CDR3 nucleotide sequence: TGTGCCAGCAATCTACAGGGGGCACCATACGAGCAGTACTTC.

This clonotype was seen only a few times. The chain joins TRBV7-2 to TRBJ1-1; D unclear. V lost 4 bases and J lost 1, with 7 bases in between. Germline V gene sequence: CDR1 SGHTA, CDR2 FQGNSA. The CDR3 covers 13 residues. The CDR3 loop reads CASSSAENTEAFF. The CDR3 DNA is TGTGCCAGCAGCTCGGCAGAGAACACTGAAGCTTTCTTT.

This chain uses TRBV25-1 with TRBJ2-3; 8 bases are shared with TRBD2. Unmatched junction bases numbered 5, after V lost 3 bases and J lost 3 bases. Germline CDR1 and CDR2: MGHDK and SYGVNS. This CDR3 is 15 amino acids long. In DNA, the CDR3 is TGTGCCAGCAGTGAGCCCGGGACTAGGACAGATACGCAGTATTTT. Amino acids: CASSEPGTRTDTQYF.

The rearrangement uses TRBV7-9 and TRBJ1-1, with D unresolved. This CDR3 is 13 amino acids long. CDR1 SEHNR and CDR2 FQNEAQ come from the germline V gene (reference sequence). V lost 6 bases and J 11 bases, leaving 19 bases between the germline ends. The CDR3 region has the DNA TGTGCCAGCAGGCCGGCATCACGAGACGATGCTTTCTTT. It translates to CASRPASRDDAFF.

This chain links TRBV18 with TRBJ1-2; 7 bases match TRBD1. CDR1 KGHSH and CDR2 LQKENI come from the germline V gene. V shed 3 bases and J 6 bases; nucleotides not matched to a gene: 4. This CDR3 contains 13 residues. CDR3 DNA sequence: TGTGCCAGCTCACCTAAAACAGGGGATGGCTACACCTTC. This gives the protein CASSPKTGDGYTF.

In DNA form, the CDR3 reads TGTGCCACCCAGTCACAGGGGGCCGGCCATCAGCCCCAGCATTTT. As protein: CATQSQGAGHQPQHF. This rearrangement joins TRBV6-2 or TRBV6-3 to TRBJ1-5, with TRBD1 identical over 9 bases. CDR1 and CDR2 (germline): MNHEY, SVGEGT. The CDR3 covers 15 residues. V was pared by 10 bases and J by 5 bases, with 12 bases of the junction left unmatched.

This clonotype turned up a few times. The chain couples TRBV7-3 to TRBJ2-7, with D tentatively TRBD2 (6 bases). The germline V gene encodes CDR1 SGHTA and CDR2 FQGTGA. CDR3 length: 14 residues. The V and J ends lost 5 bases and 2 bases respectively, with 13 bases between them. CDR3 sequence: CASSRDGGTYEQYF. CDR3 DNA sequence: TGTGCCAGCAGCAGGGACGGAGGGACCTACGAGCAGTACTTC.

This clonotype was observed once. The gene calls are TRBV7-2 and TRBJ2-5; D perhaps matches TRBD2 (7 bases). There are 17 residues in the CDR3. CDR1 SGHTA and CDR2 FQGNSA come from the germline V gene. V shed 2 bases and J shed 2 bases, with 18 bases lying between them. The CDR3 DNA is TGTGCCAGCAGCTTAAGGGGAGGGGGATGGACACAAGAGACCCAGTACTTC. Its translation: CASSLRGGGWTQETQYF. Filled out from reference TRBV7-2 and TRBJ2-5, the complete variable domain reads GAGVSQSPSNKVTEKGKDVELRCDPISGHTALYWYRQSLGQGLEFLIYFQGNSAPDKSGLPSDRFSAERTGGSVSTLTIQRTQQEDSAVYLCASSLRGGGWTQETQYFGPGTRLLVL.

Only a few counts were recorded for this clonotype. The chain uses TRBV7-9 and TRBJ2-4, with 8 bases fitting TRBD1. Germline CDR1 reads SEHNR; CDR2 reads FQNEAQ (reference sequence). This CDR3 region has 12 residues. J lost 8 bases, V lost 8 bases, and 5 bases had no gene match. CDR3 DNA sequence: TGTGCCAGCGCCCAGGGGGCGTACATTCAGTACTTC. Translated, it gives CASAQGAYIQYF. Together with reference TRBV7-9 and TRBJ2-4, the CDR3 gives the full variable domain: DTGVSQNPRHKITKRGQNVTFRCDPISEHNRLYWYRQTLGQGPEFLTYFQNEAQLEKSRLLSDRFSAERPKGSFSTLEIQRTEQGDSAMYLCASAQGAYIQYFGAGTRLSVL.

The CDR3 loop is CASSLSQGTGELFF. CDR3 DNA: TGTGCCAGCAGCTTATCACAGGGTACCGGGGAGCTGTTTTTT. The chain links TRBV7-2 to TRBJ2-2; D is perhaps TRBD1 (6 bases). The germline V and J ends were trimmed by 2 bases and 5 bases, with 9 bases remaining between them. Germline values: CDR1 SGHTA, CDR2 FQGNSA. The CDR3 is 14 amino acids.

The chain has TRBV7-6 and TRBJ1-1, with 9 bases aligning to TRBD1. This CDR3 region has 17 residues. Germline V gene data show CDR1 as SGHVS and CDR2 as FNYEAQ. Losses at the gene ends were 5 bases for V and 1 base for J; bases not matched to a gene: 11. In DNA form, the CDR3 reads TGTGCCAGCAGCACCTACAGGGGGCGTTTGGCGAACACTGAAGCTTTCTTT. Its protein product is CASSTYRGRLANTEAFF.

The CDR3 loop is CSAIPGFSNTEAFF. The CDR3 nucleotides are TGCAGTGCCATTCCAGGATTCTCGAACACTGAAGCTTTCTTT. The chain links TRBV20-1 to TRBJ1-1, with D uncertain. V was cut by 6 bases and J by 1 base, with 15 bases left in between. Germline loops: CDR1 DFQATT, CDR2 SNEGSKA (reference sequence). The CDR3 sequence is 14 residues long.

The chain combines TRBV7-8 with TRBJ1-6, with 8 bases lining up with TRBD1. V shed 5 bases, J shed 0 bases, and the junction held 6 bases outside the gene matches. Germline CDR1 and CDR2: SGHVS and FQNEAQ. The CDR3 contains 17 residues. The CDR3 sequence: CASSLGQGSSYNSPLHF. The DNA for the CDR3 is TGTGCCAGCAGCCTTGGACAGGGCAGCTCCTATAATTCACCCCTCCACTTT.

This chain joins TRBV3-1 and TRBJ2-7; 8 positions agree with TRBD2. Losses at the gene ends were 8 bases for V and 3 bases for J; bases not matched to a gene: 9. CDR1 LGHDT and CDR2 YNNKEL come from the germline V gene (reference sequence). CDR3 length equals 14 residues. CDR3 DNA sequence: TGTGCCAGCGGGCGGCGGGGGGCCGGCTACGAGCAGTACTTC. Amino acids: CASGRRGAGYEQYF.

V and J are TRBV4-2 and TRBJ1-1; D remains ambiguous. The CDR3 runs 12 residues. Germline values: CDR1 LGHNA, CDR2 YNFKEQ. With 2 bases removed from V and 5 bases from J, the gap between germline ends came to 6 bases. This chain's CDR3 is CASSQQYTEAFF. The CDR3 nucleotides are TGTGCCAGCAGCCAACAGTATACTGAAGCTTTCTTT.

This clonotype was observed at least ten times. One end of the junction fails to match germline, which may point to a read error. The V gene is TRBV5-1, the J gene TRBJ2-5; 8 bases map to TRBD1. CDR3 length equals 15 residues. From germline, CDR1 is SGHRS and CDR2 YFSETQ. The CDR3 coding sequence is TGTGCCAGCAGCTTAGGGACAGGTCTTCAAGAGACCCAGTACTTC. Its translation is CASSLGTGLQETQYF.

At least ten counts were recorded for this clonotype. CDR3: CASSRGGANYGYTF. CDR3 nucleotide sequence: TGTGCCAGCAGCCGGGGAGGTGCGAACTATGGCTACACCTTC. The chain uses TRBV5-5 and TRBJ1-2; no clear D gene. Trimming took 4 bases from V and 2 from J, leaving 12 bases between them. CDR1 is SGHKS and CDR2 is YYEKEE in the germline V gene (reference sequence). This CDR3 has 14 amino acids.

The V gene is TRBV7-9, the J gene TRBJ2-1; 8 positions agree with TRBD2. Germline CDR1 reads SEHNR; CDR2 reads FQNEAQ (reference sequence). The CDR3 is 19 residues long. Trimming cost V 2 bases and J 1 base; bases outside gene matches: 13. The CDR3 nucleotides are TGTGCCAGCAGCTTACCCACGTTCGGGGCTAGCGGGTCCTACAATGAGCAGTTCTTC. It yields the protein CASSLPTFGASGSYNEQFF. The entire variable domain, with the rest obtained from reference TRBV7-9 and TRBJ2-1, is as follows: DTGVSQNPRHKITKRGQNVTFRCDPISEHNRLYWYRQTLGQGPEFLTYFQNEAQLEKSRLLSDRFSAERPKGSFSTLEIQRTEQGDSAMYLCASSLPTFGASGSYNEQFFGPGTRLTVL.

In this sample, this clonotype turned up a few times. J is TRBJ1-2 and V is TRBV2; 12 nucleotides match TRBD1. Unmatched junction bases numbered 4, after V lost 6 bases and J lost 5 bases. This CDR3 has 14 amino acids. Germline V lookup: CDR1 SNHLY, CDR2 FYNNEI. The DNA of the CDR3 is TGTGCCAGCAGCGGGACAGGGGGCGATTATGGCTACACCTTC. This sequence encodes CASSGTGGDYGYTF.